This T cell receptor beta chain was observed in a study of blood T cell repertoires in COVID-19. Turning to the study itself: Samples of COVID-19 (acute and convalescent) were obtained from the United States, Italy and Spain.

Method: immunoSEQ multiplex PCR; TCRdb's copy keeps in-frame clones and lacks some. The data hold some 61,000 clones, with roughly 89% observed a single time. The CDR3 extends over 23 amino acids. J lost 6 bases, V lost 3 bases, and 34 bases had no gene match. CDR1 and CDR2 (germline): MDHEN, SYDVKM. V usage is TRBV28 and J usage is TRBJ2-7; 8 nucleotides agree with TRBD2. The TCR comes from a man aged 30 to 39 with acute or convalescent COVID-19. The sample consisted of peripheral blood. The DNA for the CDR3 is TGTGCCAGCAGTTTTGGCGTCACGATCGGGTCCGTCACGACCCCTAGCGGGTCGGGCGAGCAGTACTTC. Its protein is CASSFGVTIGSVTTPSGSGEQYF.